A single sample gave rise to the 18 T cell receptor beta chains below, sequenced in a study of glioma-infiltrating T cells after dendritic cell vaccination. Repertoires were generated with immunoSEQ multiplex PCR, while TCRdb's copy carries only in-frame clones and drops some. The sample lists roughly 51,000 clones, less than 90% occurring once. The source material was blood, sampled before dendritic cell vaccination. The receptors were gathered from a human donor with glioblastoma.

V and J are TRBV9 and TRBJ1-3, with 8 nucleotides matching TRBD1. V dropped 4 bases and J dropped 4; count of bases not matched to a gene: 4. Germline V gene lookup returns CDR1 SGDLS and CDR2 YYNGEE. This CDR3 comprises 14 residues. The CDR3 region is CASSPRTGGNTIYF. The CDR3, as DNA: TGTGCCAGCAGCCCTCGGACAGGGGGAAACACCATATATTTT.

V is TRBV19 and J is TRBJ2-5, with a tentative D call TRBD1 (7 bases). The V end lost 4 bases, the J end lost 2 bases, and 8 bases lay between the germline ends. Germline V gene lookup returns CDR1 LNHDA and CDR2 SQIVND (reference sequence). The CDR3 is made up of 13 amino acids. The CDR3 coding sequence is TGTGCCAGTAGTACAGGGGGGCAAGAGACCCAGTACTTC. Translation: CASSTGGQETQYF.

V gene TRBV15 combines with J gene TRBJ2-6; D is unresolved. This CDR3 has 17 residues. The V end lost 0 bases, the J end lost 1 base, and 10 bases lay between the germline ends. Germline values: CDR1 LNHNV, CDR2 YYDKDF (reference sequence). The CDR3 nucleotides read TGTGCCACCAGCAGAGACCCCGGGTTTTCTGGGGCCAACGTCCTGACTTTC. Translated, it gives CATSRDPGFSGANVLTF.

The chain couples TRBV5-1 to TRBJ1-1; D is unclear. The CDR3 spans 15 residues. Germline CDR1 and CDR2: SGHRS and YFSETQ. The V and J ends lost 0 bases and 6 bases respectively, with 15 bases between them. CDR3 region: CASSLGRPMTAEAFF. The CDR3 DNA reads as TGCGCCAGCAGCTTGGGCAGGCCGATGACCGCTGAAGCTTTCTTT.

The chain combines TRBV30 with TRBJ2-1; 12 bases are shared with TRBD2. Trimming cost V 3 bases and J 5 bases; bases outside gene matches: 8. Germline V gene sequence: CDR1 GTSNPN, CDR2 SVGIG (reference sequence). The CDR3 runs to 16 residues. CDR3 protein: CAWRTSGSFRDNEQFF. CDR3 DNA: TGTGCCTGGAGGACTAGCGGGAGTTTTAGGGACAATGAGCAGTTCTTC.

The chain couples TRBV5-1 to TRBJ2-2, with 7 bases identical to TRBD2. This CDR3 comprises 15 residues. V lost 7 bases, J lost 0 bases, and 6 bases stayed unmatched. CDR1 is SGHRS and CDR2 is YFSETQ in the germline V gene. CDR3 nucleotides: TGCGCCAGCGGACTAGTGAATTCGAACACCGGGGAGCTGTTTTTT. Its protein product is CASGLVNSNTGELFF.

The chain uses TRBV6-5 and TRBJ2-7; the match to TRBD2 covers 8 bases. Germline CDR1 MNHEY, CDR2 SVGAGI. The J segment lost 4 bases and the V segment lost 8 bases, leaving 13 bases of the junction unmatched. CDR3 size: 15 residues. The CDR3 here is CASALGAGGRYEQYF. DNA of the CDR3: TGTGCCAGCGCCCTTGGGGCTGGCGGGAGGTACGAGCAGTACTTC.

The J gene is TRBJ2-4, the V gene TRBV7-9, with TRBD1 matching 10 bases. With 3 bases clipped from V and 12 bases from J, the junction kept 2 bases outside the gene matches. CDR1 is SEHNR, CDR2 FQNEAQ, per germline (reference sequence). The CDR3 extends over 12 amino acids. CDR3 in DNA: TGTGCCAGCAGCTTCGGGACAGGGGATCAGTACTTC. It translates to CASSFGTGDQYF.

V is TRBV4-2 and J is TRBJ1-3; D call uncertain. Germline V CDR1 and CDR2: LGHNA, YNFKEQ. The CDR3 length is 17 residues. Trimming pared 1 base from V and 0 bases from J, leaving 13 bases between. The CDR3: CASSQVEGLNSGNTIYF. The CDR3 region has the DNA TGTGCCAGCAGCCAAGTTGAGGGCCTCAACTCTGGAAACACCATATATTTT.

This clone occurred once. The chain employs TRBV15 and TRBJ1-1; D unclear. The V end lost 0 bases, the J end lost 1 base, and 15 bases lay between the germline ends. The CDR3 has 17 residues. CDR1 and CDR2 from the germline V gene are LNHNV and YYDKDF (reference sequence). CDR3: CATSRDSFVAPNTEAFF. In nucleotides, the CDR3 is TGTGCCACCAGCAGAGACTCTTTTGTGGCTCCGAACACTGAAGCTTTCTTT.

This clone is medium-sized. This sequence joins TRBV6-4 and TRBJ2-3; 9 bases line up with TRBD2. J gave up 1 base and V 0 bases, and 2 bases lay outside the gene matches. This CDR3 spans 16 amino acids. Per germline, CDR1 MRHNA and CDR2 SNTAGT. The CDR3 coding sequence is TGTGCCAGCAGTGACTCGGCTAGCGGGGGCACAGATACGCAGTATTTT. Encoded protein: CASSDSASGGTDTQYF.

This chain joins TRBV6-5 and TRBJ2-3; 13 nucleotides match TRBD2. The CDR3 has 16 residues. Germline V gene lookup returns CDR1 MNHEY and CDR2 SVGAGI. Germline trimming cut 2 bases from V and 4 bases from J; bases unmatched to any gene: 3. CDR3 bases: TGTGCCAGCAGTTACAGGACTAGCGGGAGCGCAGATACGCAGTATTTT. Its translation is CASSYRTSGSADTQYF.

The chain has TRBV4-2 and TRBJ2-7; 13 bases match TRBD2. Looked up from germline, CDR1 is LGHNA and CDR2 is YNFKEQ. After removal of 2 bases from V and 2 bases from J, the junction contained 15 bases not matched to a gene. This CDR3 has 20 residues. CDR3 coding DNA: TGTGCCAGCAGCCAAACAAGCGGGACTAGCGGGGCGGCACAGGCCTACGAGCAGTACTTC. As protein: CASSQTSGTSGAAQAYEQYF.

This clone was seen a few times. Additional DNA sequences in this sample encode the identical CDR3. The J gene is TRBJ2-3, the V gene TRBV6-4, with TRBD1 matching 7 bases. Germline V lookup: CDR1 MRHNA, CDR2 SNTAGT. CDR3 length: 14 residues. V gave up 0 bases and J gave up 4 bases; unmatched junction bases: 1. The CDR3 nucleotides are TGTGCCAGCAGTGACTCAGGGGGCGCAGATACGCAGTATTTT. Its translation is CASSDSGGADTQYF.

The chain couples TRBV9 to TRBJ2-7; maybe TRBD1 (5 bases). V was clipped by 5 bases and J by 0 bases, with 15 bases between them. CDR1 is SGDLS and CDR2 is YYNGEE in the germline V gene. The CDR3 contains 15 residues. Written as DNA, the CDR3 is TGTGCCAGCAGTGTCGGACACTCAATCTCCTACGAGCAGTACTTC. Amino acid sequence: CASSVGHSISYEQYF.

This clone was seen a handful of times. The J gene is TRBJ2-7, the V gene TRBV27, with 13 bases aligning to TRBD2. Germline loops: CDR1 MNHEY, CDR2 SMNVEV (reference sequence). This CDR3 region has 15 residues. V shed 7 bases and J 1 base; nucleotides not matched to a gene: 4. The chain's CDR3 is CASKGTSGKSYEQYF. In DNA form, the CDR3 reads TGTGCCAGCAAGGGGACTAGCGGGAAATCCTACGAGCAGTACTTC.

In its sample, this clone was seen once. The chain links TRBV7-9 to TRBJ1-5, with unresolved D. From germline, CDR1 is SEHNR and CDR2 FQNEAQ (reference sequence). The CDR3 sequence is 14 residues long. Trimming shortened V by 5 bases and J by 3 bases, and 11 bases separated the two germline ends. CDR3: CASSVEASNQPQHF. DNA of the CDR3: TGTGCCAGCAGCGTCGAAGCGTCCAATCAGCCCCAGCATTTT.

There are a few counts of this clone. The genes are TRBV7-9 and TRBJ1-6; D ambiguous. Germline CDR1 and CDR2: SEHNR and FQNEAQ (reference sequence). Trimming took 1 base from V and 7 from J, leaving 8 bases between them. The CDR3 spans 14 residues. In DNA form, the CDR3 reads TGTGCCAGCAGCTTAGAGGGAGGGAATTCACCCCTCCACTTT. Residues: CASSLEGGNSPLHF.